One sample yielded the 7 T cell receptor beta chains listed below, sequenced in a study of blood T cells in healthy people across ages. Together with a sample-barcoded 5' primer, a J-beta primer mix was included in a second PCR lasting about 7 to 12 cycles. One entry per CDR3 protein results from TCRdb running MiXCR on the 5' RACE reads. The table lists 1.8 million or so distinct CDR3 sequences, about two fifths of them singletons, with under 25% in the top ten. Specimen: blood. The receptors stem from a human donor in good health.

In the case of this clonotype: At one boundary the junction diverges from the germline segment, which might be a read error. This chain connects TRBV20-1 to TRBJ2-1; weak D call: TRBD2 (6 bases). Germline V lookup: CDR1 DFQATT, CDR2 SNEGSKA (reference sequence). The CDR3 is 14 residues long. The CDR3 DNA is TGTAGTGCTAGTCCGGCGGCGGGAAACAATGAGCAGTTCTTC. Translating it yields CSASPAAGNNEQFF.

This chain uses TRBV7-3 with TRBJ2-3; D uncertain. V lost 5 bases to trimming and J lost 0 bases, with 9 bases between them. The CDR3 is 14 amino acids. Germline V gives CDR1 SGHTA, CDR2 FQGTGA. The CDR3 DNA follows: TGTGCCAGCAGCCCGTCGCACAGCACAGATACGCAGTATTTT. Translation: CASSPSHSTDTQYF.

This clonotype came up many times. Here the CDR3 DNA reads TGTGCCAGCAGCTATCCAGGGGGCCGAGAGACCCAGTACTTC. As protein: CASSYPGGRETQYF. The chain is built from TRBV7-2 and TRBJ2-5, with TRBD1 matching 8 bases. CDR3 length: 14 amino acids. The V gene's germline CDR1 is SGHTA and CDR2 FQGNSA. V was clipped by 4 bases and J by 4 bases; unmatched bases: 5.

This clonotype appeared a few times. This chain links TRBV2 with TRBJ2-3; possible D gene TRBD1, 5 bases. Trimming took off 4 bases at V and 4 bases at J, with 6 bases between the two ends. In germline, CDR1 is SNHLY, CDR2 FYNNEI. The CDR3 has 12 residues. CDR3 protein: CASSAQADTQYF. The CDR3 region has the DNA TGTGCCAGCAGTGCACAGGCAGATACGCAGTATTTT.

This clonotype was counted only a few times. V is TRBV7-2 and J is TRBJ2-5; unclear D gene. Germline V gene sequence: CDR1 SGHTA, CDR2 FQGNSA. Deletions cut 1 base from V and 5 bases from J, with 8 bases between. The CDR3 consists of 13 residues. DNA of the CDR3: TGTGCCAGCAGCTTAGGGCTTTACGAGACCCAGTACTTC. As protein: CASSLGLYETQYF.

This clonotype has a count of ten or more. CDR3 nucleotide sequence: TGTGCCAGCAGCTTAGCGCAGCTCCGCAATGAGCAGTTCTTC. Residues: CASSLAQLRNEQFF. The chain is built from TRBV7-9 and TRBJ2-1, with D unresolved. This CDR3 region has 14 residues. CDR1 SEHNR and CDR2 FQNEAQ come from the germline V gene (reference sequence). Trimming removed 0 bases from V and 6 bases from J, with 9 bases in between.

The chain has TRBV21-1 and TRBJ2-5; TRBD1, the table's D call, lacks a check against the DNA. TRBV21-1 is noted as a pseudogene. The CDR3 totals 15 residues. Here the CDR3 reads CASSNRGQKQETQYF. DNA for the CDR3: TGTGCCAGCAGCAATCGAGGACAGAAACAAGAGACCCAGTACTTC.